The 4 T cell receptor beta chains in this list originate from one sample, sequenced in a study of shared clonotypes between healthy human individuals. Sequencing was performed with immunoSEQ multiplex PCR; in TCRdb, only in-frame clones are kept and a portion is missing. Here the sample spans 780,000 or so clones, just under 75% being singletons. The sequenced sample was memory CD4+ T cells sorted from blood. Subset in this sample: CD45RA-negative fraction. The receptors shown here come from a woman aged 25 to 39 in good health.

V and J are TRBV29-1 and TRBJ2-5; no clear D. The J call may be in error: the DNA end matches TRBJ2-7 better. CDR1 is SQVTM, CDR2 ANQGSEA, per germline. The CDR3 covers 14 residues. The CDR3 protein is CSVVIGASLDEQYF. The CDR3 coding sequence is TGCAGCGTTGTAATCGGAGCTAGTCTTGACGAGCAGTACTTC.

This chain uses TRBV14 with TRBJ2-7, with 11 bases matching TRBD2. With V trimmed by 3 bases and J by 2 bases, 3 bases remained unmatched. CDR1 and CDR2 from the germline V gene are SGHDN and FVKESK. The CDR3 sequence is 15 residues long. Here the CDR3 reads CASSHGLAGTYEQYF. The DNA for the CDR3 is TGTGCCAGCAGCCACGGACTAGCGGGCACCTACGAGCAGTACTTC.

This chain uses TRBV19 with TRBJ1-5, with D tentatively TRBD1 (5 bases). The germline gives CDR1 LNHDA, CDR2 SQIVND (reference sequence). With 3 bases removed from V and 9 bases from J, the gap between germline ends came to 12 bases. The CDR3 sequence is 13 residues long. This CDR3 is CASSIPPGGPQHF. The CDR3, as DNA: TGTGCCAGTAGTATCCCCCCGGGGGGGCCCCAGCATTTT.

In its sample, this clone was seen once. The V and J genes are TRBV25-1 and TRBJ2-7; 7 nucleotides line up with TRBD2. Germline CDR1 is MGHDK and CDR2 is SYGVNS. The V and J ends lost 4 bases and 6 bases, in that order; junction bases with no gene match: 18. The CDR3 covers 17 residues. This CDR3 reads CASSGPSVRGGYFEQYF. CDR3 in DNA: TGTGCCAGCAGTGGGCCTTCGGTACGGGGAGGGTACTTCGAGCAGTACTTC.